The 20 T cell receptor beta chains presented below share a single source sample, sequenced in a study of molecular identifiers for immune sequencing clone quantification (dated by TCRdb to the late 2010s). Preparation of the library involved PCR. The listed sequencing device is Illumina HiSeq 4000. Starting from the raw public reads, TCRdb applied fastp trimming at Q25, assembled clones with MiXCR and retained in-frame beta chains. Entries are consolidated by CDR3 protein sequence, retaining the most common genes and DNA. This sample lists over 600,000 distinct CDR3 sequences; about 20% were detected once. The ten largest account for roughly 0.83% of the sample. Sequencing was carried out using naive CD8+ T cells from blood, with Jurkat cell RNA spiked in. This sample's cell subset or site label indicates: FACS-sorted CD8+CD4-CCR7+CD45RA+ naive T cells. These receptors were obtained from a human donor in good health. Some libraries in this study had Jurkat cell RNA spiked in.

This clonotype came up a few times. The V call is TRBV12-3 or TRBV12-4, the J call TRBJ2-1; TRBD1 aligns across 11 bases. The CDR3 length is 18 residues. With V trimmed by 1 base and J by 1 base, 6 bases remained unmatched. In DNA form, the CDR3 reads TGTGCCAGCAGTTTAGGAATCTGGGACAGGGGGTCCTACAATGAGCAGTTCTTC. This translates into CASSLGIWDRGSYNEQFF.

The chain joins TRBV5-1 to TRBJ2-7; 7 nucleotides line up with TRBD2. The V gene end was trimmed by 4 bases and the J gene end by 2 bases; junction bases not matched to a gene: 6. Germline assignment: CDR1 SGHRS and CDR2 YFSETQ. This CDR3 spans 14 amino acids. The CDR3 DNA sequence: TGCGCCAGCAGCACAGGCGGGGGACCCTACGAGCAGTACTTC. This translates into CASSTGGGPYEQYF.

This clonotype came up many times. The genes are TRBV12-3 or TRBV12-4 and TRBJ2-7, with 9 bases aligning to TRBD1. The CDR3 loop spans 15 amino acids. Trimming at V came to 5 bases and at J to 2 bases, leaving 7 bases not matched to a gene. CDR3 nucleotide sequence: TGTGCCAGCAGTGAGGCCGGGACAGGGCCCTACGAGCAGTACTTC. Translation: CASSEAGTGPYEQYF.

For this clonotype: Its ends do not fully match the called genes, so a read error is possible. V usage is TRBV7-9 and J usage is TRBJ2-7, with 10 bases that match TRBD1. The CDR3 runs 15 residues. Per germline, CDR1 SEHNR and CDR2 FQNEAQ (reference sequence). The CDR3 DNA reads TGTGCCAGCAGCACTCCGGGACAGGGGACCTACGGGCAGTACTTC. Its protein product is CASSTPGQGTYGQYF.

This clonotype was recorded many times. The J gene is TRBJ2-3, the V gene TRBV20-1, with D possibly TRBD2 on 5 matching bases. The CDR3 extends over 13 amino acids. Trimming shortened V by 2 bases and J by 6 bases, and 12 bases separated the two germline ends. Germline CDR1 and CDR2: DFQATT and SNEGSKA (reference sequence). CDR3 bases: TGCAGTGCTAGATCTCCGGGATCGGATACGCAGTATTTT. It encodes CSARSPGSDTQYF.

This clonotype was counted many times. The J gene is TRBJ1-2, the V gene TRBV4-1, with no clear D. Germline assignment: CDR1 MGHRA and CDR2 YSYEKL. The CDR3 contains 13 residues. Trimming shortened V by 1 base and J by 6 bases, and 9 bases separated the two germline ends. DNA for the CDR3: TGCGCCAGCAGCCAAGGTATCTTCGATGGCTACACCTTC. The encoded protein is CASSQGIFDGYTF.

This clonotype has a count of ten or more. The J gene is TRBJ2-7, the V gene TRBV6-1; D possibly corresponds to TRBD2 (5 bases). CDR1 MNHNS and CDR2 SASEGT come from the germline V gene. The CDR3 has 14 residues. Deletions cut 6 bases from V and 6 bases from J, with 18 bases between. CDR3 amino acids: CASRREFVEVEQYF. The CDR3 nucleotides read TGTGCCAGCAGGAGGGAATTTGTTGAGGTCGAGCAGTACTTC.

This CDR3 is CASSGPGLVYEQYF. The CDR3, as DNA: TGTGCCAGCAGTGGGCCGGGACTAGTCTACGAGCAGTACTTC. This chain connects TRBV12-3 or TRBV12-4 to TRBJ2-7; 8 nucleotides align to TRBD2. With 5 bases clipped from V and 3 bases from J, the junction kept 6 bases outside the gene matches. The CDR3 runs to 14 residues.

The chain carries TRBV4-3 and TRBJ2-2; 12 bases line up with TRBD2. Germline V gene lookup returns CDR1 LGHNA and CDR2 YSLEER. CDR3 length equals 16 residues. The V segment lost 1 base and the J segment 6 bases; nucleotides outside the gene matches: 3. This CDR3 reads CASSQGLAGASGELFF. The DNA for the CDR3 is TGCGCCAGCAGCCAAGGACTAGCGGGAGCCTCCGGGGAGCTGTTTTTT.

For this clonotype: A read error may explain this, as a much larger clone is one base away. CDR3 residues: CAVPGLGYNEQLF. The DNA for the CDR3 is TGTGCCGTGCCGGGACTAGGGTACAATGAGCAGCTCTTC. The rearrangement links TRBV15 to TRBJ2-1, with 8 bases that match TRBD2. Germline loops: CDR1 LNHNV, CDR2 YYDKDF (reference sequence). There are 13 residues in the CDR3.

There are a few counts of this clonotype. The chain recombines TRBV4-3 with TRBJ1-1; D remains unclear. CDR1 LGHNA and CDR2 YSLEER come from the germline V gene. Deletions cut 0 bases from V and 1 base from J, with 9 bases between. The CDR3 spans 15 residues. The CDR3: CASSQDWWGNTEAFF. The CDR3 DNA is TGCGCCAGCAGCCAAGATTGGTGGGGGAACACTGAAGCTTTCTTT.

Of note for this clonotype: With a much larger clone just one base away, this may be a read error. The genes are TRBV2 and TRBJ2-3; 8 bases fit TRBD2. Germline CDR1 reads SNHLY; CDR2 reads FYNNEI. CDR3 size: 15 residues. The DNA of the CDR3 is TGTGCCAGCAATCCAGCGGGAGTGGGCCCAGATACGCGGTATTTT. It translates to CASNPAGVGPDTRYF.

This clonotype came up many times. The CDR3 loop is CASSYYKQGTDTQYF. The CDR3 nucleotides read TGTGCCAGCAGTTACTACAAACAGGGAACAGATACGCAGTATTTT. The chain links TRBV6-2 or TRBV6-3 to TRBJ2-3; tentative D call: TRBD1 (6 bases). This CDR3 spans 15 amino acids. V was cut by 1 base and J by 3 bases, with 11 bases left in between. From germline, CDR1 is MNHEY and CDR2 SVGEGT.

There are a few counts of this clonotype. The rearrangement uses TRBV7-6 and TRBJ1-4; D is ambiguous. V lost 1 base and J 8 bases, leaving 11 bases between the germline ends. CDR1 and CDR2 (germline): SGHVS, FNYEAQ. The CDR3 is 14 residues long. The CDR3 sequence is CASSLGAFGEKLFF. The DNA of the CDR3 is TGTGCCAGCAGCTTAGGGGCTTTTGGGGAAAAACTGTTTTTT.

As to this clonotype: Relative to the germline gene, one junction end is altered; a read error may explain this. The CDR3 nucleotides are TGTGCCGGCAGCGAGGACACATACCAAGAGACCCAGTACTTC. Translating gives CAGSEDTYQETQYF. J is TRBJ2-5 and V is TRBV11-2; a possible D gene is TRBD1 (5 bases). The germline V gene encodes CDR1 SGHAT and CDR2 FQNNGV. The CDR3 has 14 residues.

Many counts were recorded for this clonotype. This sequence joins TRBV9 and TRBJ1-2, with 10 bases fitting TRBD1. The V and J ends lost 0 bases and 0 bases, in that order; junction bases with no gene match: 14. CDR3 length: 20 amino acids. Germline V CDR1 and CDR2: SGDLS, YYNGEE. The CDR3 sequence is CASSVAGAPDRGSPNYGYTF. DNA for the CDR3: TGTGCCAGCAGCGTAGCTGGGGCTCCGGACAGGGGGTCCCCTAACTATGGCTACACCTTC.

This clonotype turned up a few times. This may come from a read error, since a much larger clone is one base off. J is TRBJ1-3 and V is TRBV9; TRBD1 might be the D (6 bases). CDR1 is SGDLS, CDR2 YYNGEE, per germline. The length of the CDR3 is 15 residues. The CDR3 protein is CASSQIQGSGNTVYF. Here the CDR3 DNA reads TGTGCCAGCAGCCAAATCCAGGGGTCTGGAAACACCGTATATTTT.

There are many counts of this clonotype. The CDR3 region is CSASGGSGYHEQYF. The CDR3 DNA reads as TGCAGTGCTAGTGGGGGTTCGGGGTACCACGAGCAGTACTTC. The chain uses TRBV20-1 and TRBJ2-7; D tentatively fits TRBD1 or TRBD2 (5 bases each). This CDR3 has 14 amino acids. Germline CDR1 is DFQATT and CDR2 is SNEGSKA (reference sequence). Trimming cost V 3 bases and J 5 bases, with 17 bases left between them.

As concerns this clonotype: This may come from a read error, since a much larger clone is one base off. This sequence joins TRBV6-2 or TRBV6-3 and TRBJ1-1; D might be TRBD1 (5 bases). This CDR3 spans 19 amino acids. V was shortened by 0 bases and J by 1 base, with 21 bases between the two germline ends. CDR1 and CDR2 (germline): MNHEY, SVGEGT. The DNA for the CDR3 is TGTGCCAGCAGTTACTCACTCACAGGAACCTTGATCACGAACACTGAAGCTTTCTTT. Protein sequence: CASSYSLTGTLITNTEAFF.

This clonotype was counted ten times or more. The V and J genes are TRBV12-3 or TRBV12-4 and TRBJ2-1, with 9 bases aligning to TRBD2. The junction had 15 bases not matched to a gene; V was cut back by 6 bases and J by 0 bases. The CDR3 length is 19 residues. DNA for the CDR3: TGTGCCAGCAGAGGGTTGGCTAGCGGGGCTGAAAGCTCCTACAATGAGCAGTTCTTC. As protein: CASRGLASGAESSYNEQFF.